This T cell receptor (beta chain) was obtained from a study of early T cells in non-severe SARS-CoV-2 infection. About the study: Unsorted whole-blood RNA was sequenced in bulk, leaving chains unpaired.

TCRdb re-derived calls from the 5' RACE reads in MiXCR, one entry per CDR3 protein. The sample has roughly 50,000 distinct CDR3 sequences, 6% to 8% seen once; the top ten hold around 7%. The clonotype was recovered from an adult who was a healthcare worker with PCR-confirmed SARS-CoV-2 infection or an uninfected control (not recorded which). The sample consisted of whole blood, taken at baseline.

CDR3 coding DNA: TGTGCCATCAGTGAGCCGAGCGAGAACACCGGGGAGCTGTTTTTT. Its protein is CAISEPSENTGELFF. The chain recombines TRBV10-3 with TRBJ2-2; the D is unclear. The CDR3 is 15 residues long. Per germline, CDR1 ENHRY and CDR2 SYGVKD. V was pared by 2 bases and J by 1 base, with 8 bases between.